This T cell receptor (beta chain) was documented in a study of T-cell reconstitution after alpha-beta-depleted transplantation in children. Study results and limitations: As was reported, about two months after transplant, alpha-beta T cells came from several hundred expanded graft clones. There were some patients whose high TCRbeta diversity at day 60 came from surviving recipient T cells and thymic progenitors. Most T-cell counts and diversity one year after the transplant came from T cells that were newly produced.

Unique molecular identifiers tagged the TCRbeta library. TCRdb ran MiXCR on the PCR reads and lists one entry per CDR3 protein. The table lists almost 250,000 distinct CDR3 sequences, roughly 25% of them singletons. A note on this clonotype: Its antigen is not known.

Germline CDR1 and CDR2: MNHEY and SVGAGI. V shed 2 bases and J 5 bases; nucleotides not matched to a gene: 11. This CDR3 is 16 amino acids long. The starting material was PBMCs, obtained before TCRalphabeta/CD19-depleted stem cell transplant. The sequence was obtained from a girl aged 2 to 10 with Fanconi anemia, due to receive a stem cell transplant. V is TRBV6-5 and J is TRBJ2-5; TRBD1 agrees at 7 bases. The CDR3, as DNA: TGTGCCAGCAGTTACCTCCCCTCGACAGGGTGGGAGACCCAGTACTTC. It specifies CASSYLPSTGWETQYF.